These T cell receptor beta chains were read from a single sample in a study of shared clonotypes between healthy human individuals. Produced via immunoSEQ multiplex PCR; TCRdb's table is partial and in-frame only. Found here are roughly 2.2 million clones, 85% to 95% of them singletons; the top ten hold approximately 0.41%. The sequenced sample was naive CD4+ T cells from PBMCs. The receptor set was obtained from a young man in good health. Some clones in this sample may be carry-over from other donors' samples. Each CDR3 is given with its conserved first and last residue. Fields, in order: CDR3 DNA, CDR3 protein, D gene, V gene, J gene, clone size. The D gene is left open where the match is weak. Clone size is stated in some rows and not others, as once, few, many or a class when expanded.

DNA: TGTGCCATCAGCCCCGAACAAGAGACCCAGTACTTC; CDR3: CAISPEQETQYF; D: .; V: TRBV10-3; J: TRBJ2-5; size: .
DNA: TGTGCCAGCAGCCAATTAGCGGGAGCAGAGACCCAGTACTTC; CDR3: CASSQLAGAETQYF; D: TRBD2; V: TRBV14; J: TRBJ2-5; size: .
DNA: TGTGCCAGCAGTCAGACAGGGGGACGGGGCTACACCTTC; CDR3: CASSQTGGRGYTF; D: TRBD1; V: TRBV28; J: TRBJ1-2; size: once
DNA: TGTGCCACCGAGGATATCTCTGGAAACACCATATATTTT; CDR3: CATEDISGNTIYF; D: .; V: TRBV25-1; J: TRBJ1-3; size: .
DNA: TGTGCCAGCAGTTTTAGGGGCTACGAGCAGTACTTC; CDR3: CASSFRGYEQYF; D: .; V: TRBV28; J: TRBJ2-7; size: once
DNA: TGCGCCAGCAGCGGGAGGGGGCGTTTTGAGACCCAGTACTTC; CDR3: CASSGRGRFETQYF; D: .; V: TRBV5-1; J: TRBJ2-5; size: .
DNA: TGTGCCAGCAGCTTAATCGGGGGGGCTAGAGGTGAGCAGTTCTTC; CDR3: CASSLIGGARGEQFF; D: TRBD2; V: TRBV7-3; J: TRBJ2-1; size: .
DNA: TGCAGCGTTGATCGTGGGGCAGAGACCCAGTACTTC; CDR3: CSVDRGAETQYF; D: .; V: TRBV29-1; J: TRBJ2-5; size: .
DNA: TGTGCCACCTATACACAGGCGAAGGGTGAGCAGTACTTC; CDR3: CATYTQAKGEQYF; D: .; V: TRBV2; J: TRBJ2-7; size: .
DNA: TGTGCCAGCACGACCTTCGACTCCTACGAGCAGTACTTC; CDR3: CASTTFDSYEQYF; D: .; V: TRBV25-1; J: TRBJ2-7; size: .
DNA: TGTGCCTGGAGCCAGGACAGGGGCGTCATTCAGTACTTC; CDR3: CAWSQDRGVIQYF; D: TRBD1; V: TRBV30; J: TRBJ2-4; size: once
DNA: TGTGCCAGCAGAAGACTAGCGGGAGATCAAGAGACCCAGTACTTC; CDR3: CASRRLAGDQETQYF; D: TRBD2; V: TRBV2; J: TRBJ2-5; size: once
DNA: TGTGCCAGCAGGCAGCCGGGACTAGCGCGACCGACGGGGTACTTC; CDR3: CASRQPGLARPTGYF; D: TRBD2; V: TRBV6-4; J: TRBJ2-5; size: .
DNA: TGTGCCAGCAGCGCCCTGGGGGGGGTTCGAGAGCCCCAGCATTTT; CDR3: CASSALGGVREPQHF; D: .; V: TRBV5-5; J: TRBJ1-5; size: few
DNA: TGTGCCAGCAGAAAGACGGGGGAAAGCCAGCCCCAGCATTTT; CDR3: CASRKTGESQPQHF; D: .; V: TRBV6-5; J: TRBJ1-5; size: .
DNA: TGTGCCAGCAGCTTAGGCGGCGCTGGGGCAGATACGCAGTATTTT; CDR3: CASSLGGAGADTQYF; D: .; V: TRBV7-2; J: TRBJ2-3; size: .
DNA: TGTGCCAGCAGACCGACAGGGAACACTGAAGCTTTCTTT; CDR3: CASRPTGNTEAFF; D: .; V: TRBV7-3; J: TRBJ1-1; size: few
DNA: TGCGCCAGCAGTTCAGGAGAAGCGGGCTACACCTTC; CDR3: CASSSGEAGYTF; D: .; V: TRBV10-2; J: TRBJ1-2; size: .
DNA: TGTGCCAGCAGTTTCCGGGACAGGGGGTACGGTCAGCCCCAGCATTTT; CDR3: CASSFRDRGYGQPQHF; D: TRBD1; V: TRBV28; J: TRBJ1-5; size: .
DNA: TGCGCCAGCAGCTTGGTTCGGGACAGGGAATTTAACGAGCAGTACTTC; CDR3: CASSLVRDREFNEQYF; D: TRBD1; V: TRBV5-1; J: TRBJ2-7; size: .
DNA: TGCGCCAGCAGCTTAATACCCGGGACAGATAATGAAAAACTGTTTTTT; CDR3: CASSLIPGTDNEKLFF; D: TRBD1; V: TRBV5-1; J: TRBJ1-4; size: .
DNA: TGTGCCAGCAGTTCTAACAGGGGGTATGAGCAGTTCTTC; CDR3: CASSSNRGYEQFF; D: TRBD1; V: TRBV27; J: TRBJ2-1; size: .
DNA: TGTGCCAGCAGTAATGGACAGGGGGGGACTGAAGCTTTCTTT; CDR3: CASSNGQGGTEAFF; D: TRBD1; V: TRBV6-6; J: TRBJ1-1; size: .
DNA: TGTGCCATCAGTGAAGCGGGCGGGAGAAATATGCAGTACTTC; CDR3: CAISEAGGRNMQYF; D: TRBD2; V: TRBV10-3; J: TRBJ2-7; size: .
DNA: TGTGCCATCAGTGAGACAGTTAATGAAAAACTGTTTTTT; CDR3: CAISETVNEKLFF; D: .; V: TRBV10-3; J: TRBJ1-4; size: few
DNA: TGCGCCAGCAGCCAAGTCTCCTACGAGCAGTACTTC; CDR3: CASSQVSYEQYF; D: .; V: TRBV4-1; J: TRBJ2-7; size: once
DNA: TGCGCCAGTCAGGGGGGTGATGGAAACACCATATATTTT; CDR3: CASQGGDGNTIYF; D: TRBD1; V: TRBV5-1; J: TRBJ1-3; size: .
DNA: TGCAGCTCCGTTAGACAGACGAACACTGAAGCTTTCTTT; CDR3: CSSVRQTNTEAFF; D: .; V: TRBV29-1; J: TRBJ1-1; size: .
DNA: TGTGCCAGCTCACCGACCGGCTTAGCGAGGGAGACCCAGTACTTC; CDR3: CASSPTGLARETQYF; D: .; V: TRBV18; J: TRBJ2-5; size: .
DNA: TGTGCCAGCAGCTTAGGCGGCAGGGGACTAGCGGGAGGAGGGAATGAGCAGTTCTTC; CDR3: CASSLGGRGLAGGGNEQFF; D: TRBD2; V: TRBV7-8; J: TRBJ2-1; size: .
DNA: TGTGCCAGCAGCGTAGGAGGAGCCGCCACTGAAGCTTTCTTT; CDR3: CASSVGGAATEAFF; D: .; V: TRBV9; J: TRBJ1-1; size: once
DNA: TGTGCCAGCAGCCAAGGAGGGAGAGGTGAGCAGTTCTTC; CDR3: CASSQGGRGEQFF; D: .; V: TRBV14; J: TRBJ2-1; size: .
DNA: TGCAGCGTTGCGACGGACCCCGCAGAGACCCAGTACTTC; CDR3: CSVATDPAETQYF; D: .; V: TRBV29-1; J: TRBJ2-5; size: once
DNA: TGTGCCAGCAGTGAAGTTAAGATGTACCAAGAGACCCAGTACTTC; CDR3: CASSEVKMYQETQYF; D: .; V: TRBV2; J: TRBJ2-5; size: .
DNA: TGTGCCAGCAGCTTGGATCCCGGCTACGAGCAGTACTTC; CDR3: CASSLDPGYEQYF; D: .; V: TRBV5-4; J: TRBJ2-7; size: .
DNA: TGTGCCAGCAGCGCGGGACAGGGGGACACTGAAGCTTTCTTT; CDR3: CASSAGQGDTEAFF; D: TRBD1; V: TRBV7-9; J: TRBJ1-1; size: .
DNA: TGCGCCAGCAGCTCGCCCCGGGGCACAGATACGCAGTATTTT; CDR3: CASSSPRGTDTQYF; D: .; V: TRBV5-1; J: TRBJ2-3; size: .
DNA: TGTGCCAGCAGCTTAGGTCTGCAGGGGGCCTATGAGCAGTTCTTC; CDR3: CASSLGLQGAYEQFF; D: TRBD1; V: TRBV7-2; J: TRBJ2-1; size: .
DNA: TGTGCCTGGGACCAAGGGACAGGGGTTGAAGGCTACACCTTC; CDR3: CAWDQGTGVEGYTF; D: TRBD1; V: TRBV30; J: TRBJ1-2; size: few
DNA: TGTGCCAGCAGCCCCGGGACAGGGGGAAATCAGCCCCAGCATTTT; CDR3: CASSPGTGGNQPQHF; D: TRBD1; V: TRBV11-2; J: TRBJ1-5; size: .
DNA: TGTGCCAGCAGTCCGTGGACAGGGATGAACACTGAAGCTTTCTTT; CDR3: CASSPWTGMNTEAFF; D: TRBD1; V: TRBV28; J: TRBJ1-1; size: .
DNA: TGTGCCAGTAGTATGGGGACTGGGGGTAATGAGCAGTTCTTC; CDR3: CASSMGTGGNEQFF; D: .; V: TRBV19; J: TRBJ2-1; size: .
DNA: TGTGCCAGCAGTTACGGTCCTTATAGCAATCAGCCCCAGCATTTT; CDR3: CASSYGPYSNQPQHF; D: .; V: TRBV6-5; J: TRBJ1-5; size: once
DNA: TGTGCCAGCAGCTTCGGCGGGAGCGGATTTGAGCAGTTCTTC; CDR3: CASSFGGSGFEQFF; D: TRBD2; V: TRBV7-8; J: TRBJ2-1; size: .
DNA: TGCGCCAGCAGTGAGTCGCTCGCAGGAGTGAACACCGGGGAGCTGTTTTTT; CDR3: CASSESLAGVNTGELFF; D: .; V: TRBV10-1; J: TRBJ2-2; size: .
DNA: TGTGCCAGCAGCGTAGTGGGACTGAACACTGAAGCTTTCTTT; CDR3: CASSVVGLNTEAFF; D: .; V: TRBV9; J: TRBJ1-1; size: .
DNA: TGTGCCACCAGCACTTCGGACTCTCTGGAGTTCTTC; CDR3: CATSTSDSLEFF; D: .; V: TRBV15; J: TRBJ2-1; size: .
DNA: TGTGCCAGCAGCGTAGCTCCGGGGAACAATGAAAAACTGTTTTTT; CDR3: CASSVAPGNNEKLFF; D: .; V: TRBV9; J: TRBJ1-4; size: once
DNA: TGTGCCAGCTCACTGGGACAGGGGGCGGGGGAGCAGTACTTC; CDR3: CASSLGQGAGEQYF; D: TRBD1; V: TRBV18; J: TRBJ2-7; size: .
DNA: TGTGCCAGCAACCAGGCGGCCCAAGAGACCCAGTACTTC; CDR3: CASNQAAQETQYF; D: .; V: TRBV2; J: TRBJ2-5; size: .
DNA: TGCGCCAGCAGCTTGTTCGGGGGCTCCGGGGAGCTGTTTTTT; CDR3: CASSLFGGSGELFF; D: .; V: TRBV5-1; J: TRBJ2-2; size: .
DNA: TGCAGTGTCCCACGCAGGGAGACCCAGTACTTC; CDR3: CSVPRRETQYF; D: .; V: TRBV20-1; J: TRBJ2-5; size: .
DNA: TGTGCCAGCAGCCACTTTTCGAGGGAGCAGTACTTC; CDR3: CASSHFSREQYF; D: .; V: TRBV14; J: TRBJ2-7; size: .
DNA: TGTGCCAGCAGCTTAGGTCTACCGATGAACACCGGGGAGCTGTTTTTT; CDR3: CASSLGLPMNTGELFF; D: .; V: TRBV7-6; J: TRBJ2-2; size: once